This TCR beta chain was sequenced in a study of blood T cells in healthy people across ages. This CDR3 is built from 14 residues. Germline V gene lookup returns CDR1 LGHDT and CDR2 YNNKEL (reference sequence). Unmatched junction bases numbered 1, after V lost 6 bases and J lost 0 bases. Study-wide results and caveats: Comparison with aged donors showed that long-lived donors had more naive CD4+ cells and higher diversity.

This clonotype has ten or more counts. Antigen unknown. Primed by a sample-barcoded 5' primer and a J-beta primer mix, a second PCR proceeded for 7 to 11 cycles. TCRdb reprocessed the 5' RACE reads with MiXCR, giving one entry per CDR3 protein. Of under 1,000,000 distinct CDR3 sequences listed, around 45% are singletons. The V and J genes are TRBV3-1 and TRBJ2-7, with 11 bases matching TRBD2. The origin of this receptor is a man older than 75 in good health. Input material: blood. CDR3: CASRLAGASYEQYF. The CDR3 DNA sequence: TGTGCCAGCAGACTAGCGGGAGCCTCCTACGAGCAGTACTTC.